This is a list of T cell receptor beta chains from one sample in a study of T-cell memory formation after mild COVID-19. TCRdb fed the 5' RACE reads into MiXCR, producing one record per CDR3 protein. The table shows under 550,000 distinct CDR3 sequences, with about a sixth occurring only once. The specimen sequenced was PBMCs or a T cell subset sorted from them (not recorded which). The receptors were gathered from a man aged 18 to 30 who had mild COVID-19 (a few samples of this study predate the infection). Cell type and time point are not known. Each CDR3 is given without its conserved first and last residue. Each record gives: D gene, V gene, clone size, CDR3 protein. The D gene is left open where the match is weak. Only some rows state a clone size, as once, few, many or a class for expanded clones.

-	TRBV7-9	-	ASSPTGGGGAF
-	TRBV12-3/TRBV12-4	-	ASSSHPPFRETQY
TRBD1	TRBV10-2	many	ASSAPGQGAREQY
-	TRBV4-3	-	ASSQTVNYGYT
-	TRBV4-3	-	ASSQESGAEAF
-	TRBV28	few	ASRGIRAGYGYT
-	TRBV7-9	many	ASSLGDQTGETQY
-	TRBV20-1	many	SARNGGGDTQY
-	TRBV7-8	many	ASSSGLEAEAF
TRBD1	TRBV29-1	-	SVTPTGYGYT
TRBD1	TRBV7-6	-	ASSLAPSGQDNEQF
-	TRBV5-1	-	ASSWRDSYEQY
-	TRBV20-1	-	SARPYRVGNQPQH
TRBD1	TRBV10-3	few	AIQGQLTYEQY
-	TRBV5-1	many	ASSLAQGIENTEAF
-	TRBV7-9	few	ASSLALQGAETQY
TRBD2	TRBV14	many	ASSQISGGPTGEQY
-	TRBV18	-	ASSPPEKPTDTQY
-	TRBV6-5	many	ASSYSTAGNTIY
-	TRBV6-2/TRBV6-3	-	ASSSLTKAGPGELF
-	TRBV29-1	-	SVDRVGTGELI
TRBD1	TRBV6-2/TRBV6-3	-	ASSTPYRGIYEQY
-	TRBV5-6	few	ASSRSDRQHNEQF
TRBD1	TRBV4-3	-	ASSARQGIGELF